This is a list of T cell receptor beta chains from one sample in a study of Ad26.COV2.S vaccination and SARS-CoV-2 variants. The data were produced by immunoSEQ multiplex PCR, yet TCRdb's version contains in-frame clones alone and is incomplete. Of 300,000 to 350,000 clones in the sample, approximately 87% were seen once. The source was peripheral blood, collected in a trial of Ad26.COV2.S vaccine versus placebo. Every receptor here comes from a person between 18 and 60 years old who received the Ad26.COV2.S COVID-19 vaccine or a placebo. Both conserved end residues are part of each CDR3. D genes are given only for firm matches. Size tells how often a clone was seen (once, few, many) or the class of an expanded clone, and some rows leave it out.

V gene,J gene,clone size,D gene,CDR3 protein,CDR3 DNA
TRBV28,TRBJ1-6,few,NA,CASSYPPSALHF,TGTGCCAGCAGTTACCCCCCCTCGGCCCTCCACTTT
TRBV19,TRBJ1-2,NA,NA,CASSDGAVNYGYTF,TGTGCCAGTAGTGACGGGGCGGTGAACTATGGCTACACCTTC
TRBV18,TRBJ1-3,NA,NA,CASSPPGGINSGNTIYF,TGTGCCAGCTCACCACCGGGGGGCATTAACTCTGGAAACACCATATATTTT
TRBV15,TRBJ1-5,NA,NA,CATSRVENQPQHF,TGTGCCACCAGCAGAGTGGAAAATCAGCCCCAGCATTTT
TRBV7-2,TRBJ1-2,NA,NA,CASRPGGESGYTF,TGTGCCAGCAGACCCGGCGGGGAGTCTGGCTACACCTTC
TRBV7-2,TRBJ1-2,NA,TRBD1,CASSPPGGFGYTF,TGTGCCAGCAGCCCCCCAGGGGGCTTTGGCTACACCTTC
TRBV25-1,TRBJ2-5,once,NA,CASRGTQYF,TGTGCCAGCAGAGGGACCCAGTACTTC
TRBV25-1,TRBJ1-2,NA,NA,CASSELFGTSWGYTF,TGTGCCAGCAGTGAACTATTCGGGACCTCCTGGGGCTACACCTTC
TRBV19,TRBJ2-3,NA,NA,CASSIGQTSTDTQYF,TGTGCCAGTAGTATAGGACAGACTAGCACAGATACGCAGTATTTT
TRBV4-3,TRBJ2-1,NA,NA,CASSHAGSSYNEQFF,TGCGCCAGCAGCCATGCAGGGAGCTCCTACAATGAGCAGTTCTTC
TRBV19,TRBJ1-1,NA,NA,CASSIVGRAEAFF,TGTGCCAGTAGTATAGTGGGGCGCGCAGAAGCTTTCTTT
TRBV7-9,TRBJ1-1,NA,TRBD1,CASAPYLDRIRTNTEAFF,TGTGCCAGCGCCCCTTATCTGGACAGGATCAGGACGAACACTGAAGCTTTCTTT
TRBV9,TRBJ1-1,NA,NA,CASSVGEGFNTEAFF,TGTGCCAGCAGCGTAGGTGAGGGATTCAACACTGAAGCTTTCTTT
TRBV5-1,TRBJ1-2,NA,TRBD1,CASSNGQGIYGYTF,TGCGCCAGCAGCAACGGACAGGGGATCTATGGCTACACCTTC
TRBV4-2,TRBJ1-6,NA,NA,CASSQDLVGGRSPLHF,TGTGCCAGCAGCCAAGATCTGGTAGGGGGTCGCTCACCCCTCCACTTT
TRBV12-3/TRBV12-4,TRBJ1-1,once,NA,CASSLAWGNEAFF,TGTGCCAGCAGTTTAGCGTGGGGGAACGAAGCTTTCTTT
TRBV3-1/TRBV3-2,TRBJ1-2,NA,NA,CASSQRQGVGYGYTF,TGTGCCAGCAGCCAGAGGCAGGGTGTGGGCTATGGCTACACCTTC
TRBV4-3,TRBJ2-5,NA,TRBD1,CASSQDEGARETQYF,TGCGCCAGCAGCCAAGATGAGGGGGCGAGAGAGACCCAGTACTTC
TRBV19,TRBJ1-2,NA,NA,CASSIPRGLGYTF,TGTGCCAGTAGTATCCCGCGGGGGCTTGGCTACACCTTC
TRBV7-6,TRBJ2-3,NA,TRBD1,CASSLAGTGSDTQYF,TGTGCCAGCAGCTTAGCGGGGACAGGGTCAGATACGCAGTATTTT
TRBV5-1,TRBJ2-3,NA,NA,CASALWGSISTDTQYF,TGCGCCAGCGCCTTATGGGGGAGCATTAGCACAGATACGCAGTATTTT
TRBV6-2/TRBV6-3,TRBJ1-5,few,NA,CASSSHNDERQPQHF,TGTGCCAGCAGTTCCCACAACGACGAGCGTCAGCCCCAGCATTTT
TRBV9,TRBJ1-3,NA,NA,CASSVASPRGDTIYF,TGTGCCAGCAGCGTAGCGAGCCCCCGGGGAGACACCATATATTTT
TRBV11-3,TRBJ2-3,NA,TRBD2,CASSLLAGGTDTQYF,TGTGCCAGCAGCCTCCTTGCGGGAGGGACAGATACGCAGTATTTT
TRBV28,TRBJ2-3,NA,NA,CASSFPGPRTDTQYF,TGTGCCAGCAGCTTCCCGGGACCACGCACAGATACGCAGTATTTT
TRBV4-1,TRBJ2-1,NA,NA,CASSQAPPVSYNEQFF,TGCGCCAGCAGCCAAGCCCCCCCAGTCTCCTACAATGAGCAGTTCTTC
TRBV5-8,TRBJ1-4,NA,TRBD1,CASSLGQGPPTNEKLFF,TGTGCCAGCAGCCTGGGACAGGGACCGCCAACTAATGAAAAACTGTTTTTT
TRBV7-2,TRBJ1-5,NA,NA,CASSGRGGAEQPQHF,TGTGCCAGCAGCGGCCGAGGGGGGGCTGAGCAGCCCCAGCATTTT
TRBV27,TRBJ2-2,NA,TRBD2,CASKEGLAGRGTGELFF,TGTGCCAGCAAAGAGGGGCTAGCGGGACGGGGGACCGGGGAGCTGTTTTTT
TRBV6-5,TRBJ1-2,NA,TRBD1,CASSRDRGVGGYTF,TGTGCCAGCAGTCGGGACAGGGGAGTGGGTGGCTACACCTTC
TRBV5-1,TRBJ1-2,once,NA,CASSLDTLARAVGGYTF,TGCGCCAGCAGCTTGGATACCTTAGCCAGGGCGGTCGGGGGCTACACCTTC
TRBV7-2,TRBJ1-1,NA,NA,CASSSTNRVDTEAFF,TGTGCCAGCAGCTCAACCAACAGGGTTGACACTGAAGCTTTCTTT
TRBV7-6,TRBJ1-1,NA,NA,CASSLEGLANTEAFF,TGTGCCAGCAGCTTGGAGGGCCTAGCGAACACTGAAGCTTTCTTT
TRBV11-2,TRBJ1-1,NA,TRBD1,CASSLEVFDRASEAFF,TGTGCCAGCAGCTTAGAGGTGTTCGACAGGGCTTCTGAAGCTTTCTTT
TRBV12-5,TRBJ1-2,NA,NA,CASGLPPGVRTRDGYTF,TGTGCTAGTGGTTTGCCCCCAGGGGTCCGGACTAGGGATGGCTACACCTTC
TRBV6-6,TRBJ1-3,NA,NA,CASTATAEPGNTIYF,TGTGCCAGCACCGCGACAGCTGAACCTGGAAACACCATATATTTT
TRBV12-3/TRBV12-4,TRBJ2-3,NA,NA,CASTLGGDSTQYF,TGTGCCAGCACCCTAGGGGGGGACAGTACGCAGTATTTT
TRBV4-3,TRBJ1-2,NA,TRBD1,CASSPFDRGENYGYTF,TGCGCCAGCAGCCCATTTGACAGGGGCGAGAACTATGGCTACACCTTC
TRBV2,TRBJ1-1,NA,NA,CASRVGTIIRNTEAFF,TGTGCCAGCAGGGTAGGGACCATTATTCGGAACACTGAAGCTTTCTTT
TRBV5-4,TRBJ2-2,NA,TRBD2,CASSLRAGEAGELFF,TGTGCCAGCAGCTTACGGGCGGGGGAGGCCGGGGAGCTGTTTTTT
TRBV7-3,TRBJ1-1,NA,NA,CASSLGGLSQAFF,TGTGCCAGCAGCTTAGGGGGGCTCTCTCAAGCTTTCTTT
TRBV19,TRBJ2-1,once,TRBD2,CASSGAGASSYNEQFF,TGTGCCAGTAGCGGAGCGGGAGCCAGCTCCTACAATGAGCAGTTCTTC
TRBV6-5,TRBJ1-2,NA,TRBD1,CASSFRQGDGYTF,TGTGCCAGCAGTTTCAGACAGGGTGATGGCTACACCTTC
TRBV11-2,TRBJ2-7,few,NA,CASSLDLTVYEQYF,TGTGCCAGCAGCTTAGATCTGACAGTCTACGAGCAGTACTTC
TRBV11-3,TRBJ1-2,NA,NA,CASSLDKGASYGYTF,TGTGCCAGCAGCTTAGATAAGGGCGCCAGCTATGGCTACACCTTC